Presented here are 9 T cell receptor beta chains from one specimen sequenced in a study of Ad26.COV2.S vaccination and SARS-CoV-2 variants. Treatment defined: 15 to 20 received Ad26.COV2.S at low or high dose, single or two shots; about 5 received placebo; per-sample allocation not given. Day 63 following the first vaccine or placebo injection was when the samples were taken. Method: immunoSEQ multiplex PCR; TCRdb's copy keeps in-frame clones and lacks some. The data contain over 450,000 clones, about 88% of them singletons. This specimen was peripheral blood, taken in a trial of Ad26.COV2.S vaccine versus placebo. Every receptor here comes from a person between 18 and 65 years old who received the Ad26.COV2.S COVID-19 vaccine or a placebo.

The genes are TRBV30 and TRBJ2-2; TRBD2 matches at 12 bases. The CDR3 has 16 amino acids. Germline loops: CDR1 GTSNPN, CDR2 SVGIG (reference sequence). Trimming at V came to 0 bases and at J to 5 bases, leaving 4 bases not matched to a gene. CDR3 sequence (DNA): TGTGCCTGGAGTGTAGGACTAGCGGGGAAGACCGGGGAGCTGTTTTTT. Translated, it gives CAWSVGLAGKTGELFF.

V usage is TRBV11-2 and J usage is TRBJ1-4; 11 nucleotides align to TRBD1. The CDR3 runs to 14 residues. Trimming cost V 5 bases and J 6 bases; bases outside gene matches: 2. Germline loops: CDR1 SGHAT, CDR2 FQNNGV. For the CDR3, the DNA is TGTGCCAGCAGCCCGGACAGGGGGCATGAAAAACTGTTTTTT. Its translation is CASSPDRGHEKLFF.

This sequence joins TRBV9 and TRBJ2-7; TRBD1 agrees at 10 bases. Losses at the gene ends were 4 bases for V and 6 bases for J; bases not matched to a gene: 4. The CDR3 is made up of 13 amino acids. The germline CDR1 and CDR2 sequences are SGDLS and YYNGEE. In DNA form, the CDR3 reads TGTGCCAGCAGCCCTTGGACAGGGGGCGAGCAGTACTTC. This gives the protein CASSPWTGGEQYF.

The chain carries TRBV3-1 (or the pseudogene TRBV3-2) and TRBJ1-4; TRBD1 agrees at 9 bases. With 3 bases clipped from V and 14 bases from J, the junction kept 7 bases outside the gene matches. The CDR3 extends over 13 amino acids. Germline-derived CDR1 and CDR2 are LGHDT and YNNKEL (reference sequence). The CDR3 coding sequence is TGTGCCAGCAGCCACAGACAGGGGGGGTGGCTGTTTTTT. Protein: CASSHRQGGWLFF.

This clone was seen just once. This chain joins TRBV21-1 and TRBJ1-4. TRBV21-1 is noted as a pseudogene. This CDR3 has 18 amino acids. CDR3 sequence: CASSNRFLSGGSVEKLFF. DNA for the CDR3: TGTGCCAGCAGCAATAGGTTTTTGAGTGGGGGTTCGGTCGAAAAACTGTTTTTT.

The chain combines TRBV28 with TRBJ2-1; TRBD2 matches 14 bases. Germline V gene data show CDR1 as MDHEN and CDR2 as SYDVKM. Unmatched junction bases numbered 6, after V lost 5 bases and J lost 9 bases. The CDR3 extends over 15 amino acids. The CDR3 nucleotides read TGTGCCAGCAGTAACATTGGACTAGCGGGAGGTGAGCAGTTCTTC. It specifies CASSNIGLAGGEQFF.

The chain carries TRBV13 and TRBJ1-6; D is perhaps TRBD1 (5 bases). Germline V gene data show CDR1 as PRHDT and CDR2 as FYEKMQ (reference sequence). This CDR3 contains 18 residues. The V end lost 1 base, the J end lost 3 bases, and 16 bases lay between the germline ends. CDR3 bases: TGTGCCAGCAGCTTAGAAGGAATCCGGGGCCACTATAATTCACCCCTCCACTTT. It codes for CASSLEGIRGHYNSPLHF.

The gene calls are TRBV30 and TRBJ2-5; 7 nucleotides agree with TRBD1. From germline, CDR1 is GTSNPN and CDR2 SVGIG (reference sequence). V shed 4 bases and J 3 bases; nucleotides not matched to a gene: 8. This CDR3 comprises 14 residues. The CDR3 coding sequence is TGTGCCTGGAACCCGGGACAGTTAAAAGAGACCCAGTACTTC. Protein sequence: CAWNPGQLKETQYF.

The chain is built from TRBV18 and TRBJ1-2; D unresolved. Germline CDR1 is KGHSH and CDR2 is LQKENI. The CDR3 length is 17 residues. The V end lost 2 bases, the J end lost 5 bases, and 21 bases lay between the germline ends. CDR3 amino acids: CASSPTTQGSHWYGYTF. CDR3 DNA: TGTGCCAGCTCACCAACTACTCAAGGGTCCCACTGGTATGGCTACACCTTC.